This T cell receptor beta chain was identified during a study of spatial heterogeneity in lung cancer. TCRdb passed the 5' RACE reads through MiXCR, listing each CDR3 protein once. The data hold about 95,000 distinct CDR3 sequences, with around 9% observed a single time. V shed 4 bases, J shed 5 bases, and the junction held 5 bases outside the gene matches. This CDR3 has 15 amino acids. Per the germline V gene, CDR1 is SGDLS and CDR2 is YYNGEE. As for time point: sample taken at primary tumor resection. Whole RNA, which was extracted from tumor, nontumor lung tissue or frozen PBMC, was sequenced without any cell sorting.

The source was PBMCs, collected at surgery. The chain recombines TRBV9 with TRBJ2-5; the match to TRBD2 covers 13 bases. The receptor's source is a male donor with early-stage non-small cell lung cancer. This CDR3 is CASSFGLAGAETQYF. For the CDR3, the DNA is TGTGCCAGCAGCTTTGGACTAGCGGGAGCTGAGACCCAGTACTTC.